A selection of T cell receptor beta chains follows, all from one sample in a study of blood T cell repertoires in COVID-19. Profiling relied on immunoSEQ multiplex PCR, and the TCRdb table lists in-frame clones only, not all of them. Of 300,000 to 350,000 clones listed, 75% to 90% are singletons. What was sequenced was PBMCs or T cells enriched from blood (not recorded which). The receptors originated from a young man who had recovered from COVID-19. CDR3s include the opening cysteine and the closing phenylalanine or tryptophan. Fields, in order: CDR3 protein, CDR3 DNA, V gene, CDR3 length, J gene, D gene, clone size. A D gene is named only where the DNA matches it firmly. A row's size may be missing; if present it is once, few, many or a size class.

CSASQGFLGLDGYTF | TGCAGCGCCTCACAGGGATTTCTAGGTTTGGATGGCTACACCTTC | TRBV29-1 | 15 | TRBJ1-2 | . | .
CASSFGRGLDNSPLHF | TGTGCCAGCAGTTTCGGCAGGGGGTTGGATAATTCACCCCTCCACTTT | TRBV27 | 16 | TRBJ1-6 | TRBD1 | .
CASSYSPYNEQFF | TGTGCCAGCAGTTACTCTCCATACAATGAGCAGTTCTTC | TRBV6-5 | 13 | TRBJ2-1 | . | once
CASSPSGSGNTIYF | TGTGCCAGCAGCCCCTCGGGCTCTGGAAACACCATATATTTT | TRBV11-3 | 14 | TRBJ1-3 | . | .
CASSLSGQGPYEQYF | TGTGCCAGCAGCTTATCCGGCCAGGGTCCCTACGAGCAGTACTTC | TRBV7-3 | 15 | TRBJ2-7 | . | .
CASSFHRGYTF | TGTGCCAGCAGTTTCCACAGGGGCTACACCTTC | TRBV28 | 11 | TRBJ1-2 | . | once
CASSVDGGFRSYEQYF | TGTGCCAGCAGCGTAGATGGAGGGTTTCGGTCCTACGAGCAGTACTTC | TRBV9 | 16 | TRBJ2-7 | . | .
CASSQGDRASKQYF | TGCGCCAGCAGCCAAGGGGACAGGGCCAGTAAGCAGTACTTC | TRBV4-1 | 14 | TRBJ2-7 | TRBD1 | .
CASSLTASSYNSPLHF | TGTGCCAGCAGTTTGACAGCAAGCTCCTATAATTCACCCCTCCACTTT | TRBV2 | 16 | TRBJ1-6 | . | .
CASSPDRVQETQYF | TGTGCCAGCAGCCCGGACAGGGTCCAAGAGACCCAGTACTTC | TRBV27 | 14 | TRBJ2-5 | TRBD1 | .
CSVGGQGASSAKNIQYF | TGCAGCGTTGGGGGGCAGGGGGCGAGTTCCGCCAAAAACATTCAGTACTTC | TRBV29-1 | 17 | TRBJ2-4 | TRBD1 | .
CASTTGGVEQYF | TGTGCCAGCACTACGGGAGGGGTCGAGCAGTACTTC | TRBV6-5 | 12 | TRBJ2-7 | TRBD2 | .
CASSYQRGYEQYF | TGTGCCAGCAGTTATCAGAGGGGGTACGAGCAGTACTTC | TRBV6-5 | 13 | TRBJ2-7 | . | .